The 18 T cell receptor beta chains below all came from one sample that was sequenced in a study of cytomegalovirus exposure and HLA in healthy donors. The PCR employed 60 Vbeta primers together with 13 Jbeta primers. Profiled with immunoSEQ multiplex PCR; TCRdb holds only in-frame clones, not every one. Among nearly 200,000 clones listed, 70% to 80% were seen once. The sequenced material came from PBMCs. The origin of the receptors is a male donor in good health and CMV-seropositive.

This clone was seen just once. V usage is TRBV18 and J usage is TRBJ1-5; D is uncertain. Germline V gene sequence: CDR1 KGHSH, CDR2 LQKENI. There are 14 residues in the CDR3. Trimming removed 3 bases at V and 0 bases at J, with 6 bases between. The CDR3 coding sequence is TGTGCCAGCTCACCCGGGGTTAGCAATCAGCCCCAGCATTTT. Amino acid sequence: CASSPGVSNQPQHF.

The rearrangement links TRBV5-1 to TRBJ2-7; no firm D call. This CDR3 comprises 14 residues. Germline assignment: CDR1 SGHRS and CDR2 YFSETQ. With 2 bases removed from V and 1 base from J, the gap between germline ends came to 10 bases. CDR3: CASSLNSNSYEQYF. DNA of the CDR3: TGCGCCAGCAGCTTAAACAGCAATTCCTACGAGCAGTACTTC.

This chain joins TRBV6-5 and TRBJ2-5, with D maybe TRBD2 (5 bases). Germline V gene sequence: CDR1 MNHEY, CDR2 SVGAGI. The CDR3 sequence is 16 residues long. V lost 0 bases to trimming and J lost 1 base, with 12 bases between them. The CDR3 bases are TGTGCCAGCAGTTACTCAGGAATAGGGAGCCAAGAGACCCAGTACTTC. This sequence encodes CASSYSGIGSQETQYF.

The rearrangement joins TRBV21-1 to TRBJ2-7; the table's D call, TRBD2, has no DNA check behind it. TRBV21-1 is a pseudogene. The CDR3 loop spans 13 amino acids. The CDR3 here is CASSNSCHYEQYF. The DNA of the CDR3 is TGTGCCAGCAGCAATAGCTGCCACTACGAGCAGTACTTC.

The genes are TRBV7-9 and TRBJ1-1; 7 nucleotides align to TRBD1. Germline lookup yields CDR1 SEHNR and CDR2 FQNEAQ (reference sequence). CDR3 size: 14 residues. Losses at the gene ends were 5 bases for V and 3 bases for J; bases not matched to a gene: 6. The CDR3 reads CASSEVQGYTEAFF. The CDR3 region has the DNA TGTGCCAGCAGCGAAGTACAGGGGTACACTGAAGCTTTCTTT.

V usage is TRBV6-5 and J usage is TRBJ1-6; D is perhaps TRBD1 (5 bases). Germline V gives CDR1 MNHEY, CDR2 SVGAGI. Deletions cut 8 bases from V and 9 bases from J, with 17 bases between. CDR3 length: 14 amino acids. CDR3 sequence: CASGRRTQGSPLHF. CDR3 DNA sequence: TGTGCCAGCGGGCGTAGGACACAAGGTTCACCCCTCCACTTT.

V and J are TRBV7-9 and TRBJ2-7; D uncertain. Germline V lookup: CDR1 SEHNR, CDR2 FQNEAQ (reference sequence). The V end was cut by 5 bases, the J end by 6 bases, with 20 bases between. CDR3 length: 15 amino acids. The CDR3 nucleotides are TGTGCCAGCAGCCCGAAACGGCCCCCACAGTCCGAGCAGTACTTC. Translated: CASSPKRPPQSEQYF.

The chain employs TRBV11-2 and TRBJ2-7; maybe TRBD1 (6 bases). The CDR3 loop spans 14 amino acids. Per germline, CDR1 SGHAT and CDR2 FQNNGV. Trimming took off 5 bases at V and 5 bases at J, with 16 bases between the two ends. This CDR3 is CASSLVRGIHEQYF. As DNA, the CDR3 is TGTGCCAGCAGCCTCGTCAGGGGAATCCACGAGCAGTACTTC.

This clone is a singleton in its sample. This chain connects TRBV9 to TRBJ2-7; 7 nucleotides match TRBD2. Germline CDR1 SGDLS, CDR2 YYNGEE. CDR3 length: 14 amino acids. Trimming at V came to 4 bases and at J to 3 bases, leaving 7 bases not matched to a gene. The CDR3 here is CASSLGEGFYEQYF. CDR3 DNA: TGTGCCAGCAGCTTGGGGGAGGGTTTCTACGAGCAGTACTTC.

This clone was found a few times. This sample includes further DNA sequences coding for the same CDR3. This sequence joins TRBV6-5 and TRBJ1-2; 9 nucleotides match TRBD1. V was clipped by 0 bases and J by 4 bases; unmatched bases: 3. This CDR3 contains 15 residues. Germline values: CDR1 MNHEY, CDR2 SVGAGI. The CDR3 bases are TGTGCCAGCAGTTACTCCGGGACAGGGCTCTATGGCTACACCTTC. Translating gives CASSYSGTGLYGYTF.

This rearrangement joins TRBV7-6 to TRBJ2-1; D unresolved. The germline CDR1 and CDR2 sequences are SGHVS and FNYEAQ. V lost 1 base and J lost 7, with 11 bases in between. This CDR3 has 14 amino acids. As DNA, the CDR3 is TGTGCCAGCAGCTTAGGCTACAGCTTTAATGAGCAGTTCTTC. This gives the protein CASSLGYSFNEQFF.

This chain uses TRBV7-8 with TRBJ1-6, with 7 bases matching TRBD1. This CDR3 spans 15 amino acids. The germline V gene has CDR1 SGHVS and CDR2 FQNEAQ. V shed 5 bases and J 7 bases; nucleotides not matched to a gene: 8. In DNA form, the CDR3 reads TGTGCCAGCAGCGGAGCCGCACAGGGGAATTCACCCCTCCACTTT. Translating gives CASSGAAQGNSPLHF.

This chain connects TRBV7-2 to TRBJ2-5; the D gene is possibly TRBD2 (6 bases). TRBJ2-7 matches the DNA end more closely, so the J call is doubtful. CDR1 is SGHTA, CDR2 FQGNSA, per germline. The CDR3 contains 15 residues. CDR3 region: CASSLLGMEGPEQYF. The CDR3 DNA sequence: TGTGCCAGCAGCTTACTGGGGATGGAGGGCCCCGAGCAGTACTTC.

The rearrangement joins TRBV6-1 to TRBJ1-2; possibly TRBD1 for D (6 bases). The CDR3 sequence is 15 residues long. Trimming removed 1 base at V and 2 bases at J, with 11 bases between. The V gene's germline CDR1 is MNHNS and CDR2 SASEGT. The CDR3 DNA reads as TGTGCCAGCAGTGAAGATGGCCAGGGGAACTATGGCTACACCTTC. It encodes CASSEDGQGNYGYTF.

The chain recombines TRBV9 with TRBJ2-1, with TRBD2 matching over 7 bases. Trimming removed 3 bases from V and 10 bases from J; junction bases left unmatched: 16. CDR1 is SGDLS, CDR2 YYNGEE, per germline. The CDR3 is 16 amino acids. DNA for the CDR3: TGTGCCAGCAGCGGGACATCCTTTGAGCGGGACGGGGAGCAGTTCTTC. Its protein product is CASSGTSFERDGEQFF.

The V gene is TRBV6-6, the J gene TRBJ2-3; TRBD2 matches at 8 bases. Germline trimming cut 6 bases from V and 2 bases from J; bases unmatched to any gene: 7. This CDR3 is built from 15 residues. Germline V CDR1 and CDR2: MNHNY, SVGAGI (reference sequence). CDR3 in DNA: TGTGCCAGCAGCCTTAGCGGGACGATCACAGATACGCAGTATTTT. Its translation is CASSLSGTITDTQYF.

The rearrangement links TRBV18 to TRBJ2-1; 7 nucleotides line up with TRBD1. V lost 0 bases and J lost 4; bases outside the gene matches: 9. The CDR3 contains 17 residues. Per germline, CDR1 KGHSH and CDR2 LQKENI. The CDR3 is CASSPPAGGAIYNEQFF. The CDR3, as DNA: TGTGCCAGCTCACCACCGGCAGGGGGTGCAATTTACAATGAGCAGTTCTTC.

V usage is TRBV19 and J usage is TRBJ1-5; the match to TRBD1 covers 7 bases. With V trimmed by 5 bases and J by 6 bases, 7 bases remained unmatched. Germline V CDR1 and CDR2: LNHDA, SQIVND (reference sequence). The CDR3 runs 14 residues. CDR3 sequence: CASSRDRVIQPQHF. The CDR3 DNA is TGTGCCAGTAGTCGCGACAGGGTCATTCAGCCCCAGCATTTT.